Below, 25 T cell receptor beta chains from the same sample are listed, as sequenced in a study of T cells in Graves' hyperthyroidism and ophthalmopathy. Amplification yielded TCR beta CDR3 regions, with RNA transcripts as the source. First-round RT-PCR targeting the TCR CDR3 was performed with the HTBI primer set. Each CDR3 protein is one row after TCRdb ran MiXCR on the multiplex PCR reads. The data hold under 300,000 distinct CDR3 sequences, with over 12% observed a single time. The specimen sequenced was blood. These receptors all stem from a woman aged 50 to 60 with Graves' hyperthyroidism that later progressed to Graves' ophthalmopathy.

V usage is TRBV7-9 and J usage is TRBJ2-1; 8 bases are a match to TRBD1. The CDR3 spans 14 residues. Germline CDR1 reads SEHNR; CDR2 reads FQNEAQ (reference sequence). The V and J ends lost 2 bases and 7 bases, in that order; junction bases with no gene match: 4. This chain's CDR3 is CASSLQGAVNEQFF. The CDR3 DNA is TGTGCCAGCAGCTTACAGGGGGCCGTGAATGAGCAGTTCTTC.

The genes are TRBV6-1 and TRBJ1-2; no firm D call. V was cut by 1 base and J by 4 bases, with 7 bases left in between. There are 13 residues in the CDR3. The germline V gene encodes CDR1 MNHNS and CDR2 SASEGT. DNA for the CDR3: TGTGCCAGCAGTGAAGGAGGTGCCTATGGCTACACCTTC. This gives the protein CASSEGGAYGYTF.

In this sample, this clonotype turned up a few times. The CDR3 here is CASSTGGSPYEQYF. CDR3 nucleotides: TGTGCCAGTAGTACCGGCGGGTCCCCCTACGAGCAGTACTTC. J is TRBJ2-7 and V is TRBV19; possibly TRBD2 for D (5 bases). The germline CDR1 and CDR2 sequences are LNHDA and SQIVND (reference sequence). Trimming shortened V by 4 bases and J by 2 bases, and 12 bases separated the two germline ends. The CDR3 spans 14 residues.

The CDR3: CASSPGRVQYHYEQYF. For the CDR3, the DNA is TGTGCCAGTAGTCCCGGAAGAGTCCAATACCACTACGAGCAGTACTTC. This chain joins TRBV19 and TRBJ2-7; D gene uncertain. The germline gives CDR1 LNHDA, CDR2 SQIVND (reference sequence). The V gene lost 5 bases and the J gene lost 3 bases, with 20 bases spanning the gap. This CDR3 contains 16 residues. Drawing the rest from reference TRBV19 and TRBJ2-7, the complete variable domain is DGGITQSPKYLFRKEGQNVTLSCEQNLNHDAMYWYRQDPGQGLRLIYYSQIVNDFQKGDIAEGYSVSREKKESFPLTVTSAQKNPTAFYLCASSPGRVQYHYEQYFGPGTRLTVT.

V is TRBV7-2 and J is TRBJ2-2; D gene uncertain. CDR1 and CDR2 (germline): SGHTA, FQGNSA. Trimming removed 5 bases from V and 0 bases from J, with 10 bases in between. This CDR3 is built from 15 residues. As DNA, the CDR3 is TGTGCCAGCAGCGACACCTGGACGAACACCGGGGAGCTGTTTTTT. Translation: CASSDTWTNTGELFF.

This clonotype was seen ten or more times. The chain combines TRBV5-1 with TRBJ2-7; the D is unclear. With 4 bases removed from V and 0 bases from J, the gap between germline ends came to 11 bases. The CDR3 has 14 residues. Looked up from germline, CDR1 is SGHRS and CDR2 is YFSETQ. As DNA, the CDR3 is TGCGCCAGCAGCCCCGCCCTAGGCTCCTACGAGCAGTACTTC. It translates to CASSPALGSYEQYF.

In its sample, this clonotype was seen a few times. V usage is TRBV9 and J usage is TRBJ2-7; possibly TRBD2 for D (5 bases). Germline loops: CDR1 SGDLS, CDR2 YYNGEE. The V end was cut by 0 bases, the J end by 2 bases, with 12 bases between. The CDR3 sequence is 15 residues long. The CDR3 loop is CASSVAVAPTYEQYF. In DNA form, the CDR3 reads TGTGCCAGCAGCGTAGCGGTAGCGCCGACCTACGAGCAGTACTTC. Based on the CDR3 plus reference TRBV9 and TRBJ2-7, the full variable domain is DSGVTQTPKHLITATGQRVTLRCSPRSGDLSVYWYQQSLDQGLQFLIQYYNGEERAKGNILERFSAQQFPDLHSELNLSSLELGDSALYFCASSVAVAPTYEQYFGPGTRLTVT.

Notes on this clonotype: A much larger clonotype is one base distant, so this may be a read error. This chain links TRBV13 with TRBJ2-7; either TRBD1 or TRBD2 may supply D (6 bases each). Germline CDR1 reads PRHDT; CDR2 reads FYEKMQ (reference sequence). The CDR3 totals 15 residues. Trimming pared 4 bases from V and 2 bases from J, leaving 15 bases between. The CDR3: CASSSEGGGTYEQYF. The DNA of the CDR3 is TGTGCCAGCAGCTCAGAAGGAGGGGGTACCTACGAGCAGTACTTC.

The V call is TRBV7-3, the J call TRBJ2-2, with a possible D match to TRBD1 (6 bases). V was shortened by 10 bases and J by 1 base, with 13 bases between the two germline ends. CDR3 size: 14 residues. Germline values: CDR1 SGHTA, CDR2 FQGTGA. CDR3 region: CATRQDRNTGELFF. The CDR3 nucleotides read TGTGCCACGCGACAGGACAGGAACACCGGGGAGCTGTTTTTT.

This clonotype has ten or more counts. The V and J genes are TRBV5-8 and TRBJ1-4; no reliable D call. Trimming took 0 bases from V and 5 from J, leaving 14 bases between them. CDR1 is SGHTS and CDR2 is YDEGEE in the germline V gene. This CDR3 is 16 amino acids long. The chain's CDR3 is CASSLEGISSNEKLFF. The CDR3 coding sequence is TGTGCCAGCAGCTTGGAGGGAATTTCCTCCAATGAAAAACTGTTTTTT.

The table lists this clonotype with many counts. The chain carries TRBV28 and TRBJ1-2, with TRBD1 matching 8 bases. With V trimmed by 3 bases and J by 2 bases, 5 bases remained unmatched. Looked up from germline, CDR1 is MDHEN and CDR2 is SYDVKM. The CDR3 spans 15 residues. CDR3 sequence (DNA): TGTGCCAGCAGTTTCCCCAGGGGGCTCAACTATGGCTACACCTTC. Protein sequence: CASSFPRGLNYGYTF.

This clonotype was seen repeatedly, ten times or more. This sequence joins TRBV3-1 and TRBJ2-2; D unclear. The V end was cut by 4 bases, the J end by 8 bases, with 17 bases between. Germline V gene lookup returns CDR1 LGHDT and CDR2 YNNKEL (reference sequence). The CDR3 covers 15 residues. In DNA form, the CDR3 reads TGTGCCAGCAGCCCCTCGGACGGTCGAGGTGGGGAGCTGTTTTTT. Its protein is CASSPSDGRGGELFF.

This clonotype was counted many times. The genes are TRBV28 and TRBJ1-5; no clear D gene. CDR3 size: 15 residues. Trimming shortened V by 3 bases and J by 1 base, and 10 bases separated the two germline ends. Germline CDR1 is MDHEN and CDR2 is SYDVKM. The chain's CDR3 is CASSFGYRSNQPQHF. The CDR3 bases are TGTGCCAGCAGTTTTGGGTACCGGAGCAATCAGCCCCAGCATTTT.

This clonotype has a count of ten or more. This sequence joins TRBV28 and TRBJ2-1; D uncertain. This CDR3 is built from 14 residues. Germline-derived CDR1 and CDR2 are MDHEN and SYDVKM. Trimming stripped 4 bases from V and 8 bases from J, with 15 bases between. The DNA for the CDR3 is TGTGCCAGCAGTTCCCTGGGGTCGGGTGATGAGCAGTTCTTC. Its protein is CASSSLGSGDEQFF.

This clonotype was detected ten times or more. The chain carries TRBV6-1 and TRBJ2-1; 7 nucleotides match TRBD2. The CDR3 spans 19 residues. Unmatched junction bases numbered 16, after V lost 4 bases and J lost 1 base. Germline CDR1 and CDR2: MNHNS and SASEGT. The CDR3 spells CASSVEGAGGSVSYNEQFF. The CDR3, as DNA: TGTGCCAGCAGTGTAGAAGGGGCTGGCGGGAGTGTGTCCTACAATGAGCAGTTCTTC.

V and J are TRBV7-9 and TRBJ2-3; 13 bases are a match to TRBD2. Germline V gene data show CDR1 as SEHNR and CDR2 as FQNEAQ (reference sequence). The CDR3 is 17 residues long. J was trimmed by 2 bases and V by 9 bases; bases with no gene match: 11. This CDR3 is CASGEEGLAGTTDTQYF. CDR3 DNA: TGTGCCAGTGGGGAGGAGGGACTAGCGGGGACCACAGATACGCAGTATTTT.

This clonotype came up a few times. The CDR3 nucleotides read TGCGCCAGCAGCCAGGGACACCTTAGCAATCAGCCCCAGCATTTT. Encoded protein: CASSQGHLSNQPQHF. The rearrangement joins TRBV4-1 to TRBJ1-5; TRBD1 is a possible D gene (6 bases). Deletions cut 3 bases from V and 0 bases from J, with 9 bases between. Germline-derived CDR1 and CDR2 are MGHRA and YSYEKL. The CDR3 runs to 15 residues.

This chain links TRBV10-3 with TRBJ2-7, with a weak D call TRBD2 (6 bases). In germline, CDR1 is ENHRY, CDR2 SYGVKD. The V end was cut by 5 bases, the J end by 5 bases, with 16 bases between. This CDR3 contains 14 residues. The CDR3 spells CAISSSGGVHEQYF. The DNA for the CDR3 is TGTGCCATCAGTTCCTCTGGAGGGGTGCACGAGCAGTACTTC.

The chain uses TRBV5-6 and TRBJ2-1; TRBD1 matches at 7 bases. V lost 0 bases and J lost 1; bases outside the gene matches: 7. The germline V gene encodes CDR1 SGHDT and CDR2 YYEEEE. This CDR3 comprises 17 residues. The CDR3 DNA reads TGTGCCAGCAGCTTGGGATTAACAGGGGATTCCTACAATGAGCAGTTCTTC. It encodes CASSLGLTGDSYNEQFF.

This clonotype showed up many times. The genes are TRBV20-1 and TRBJ2-7, with D perhaps matching TRBD2 (5 bases). The CDR3 totals 14 residues. Per germline, CDR1 DFQATT and CDR2 SNEGSKA (reference sequence). The V end was cut by 3 bases, the J end by 4 bases, with 16 bases between. This CDR3 is CSARGPERGYEQYF. CDR3 nucleotide sequence: TGCAGTGCTAGGGGTCCCGAACGGGGTTACGAGCAGTACTTC.

The chain couples TRBV19 to TRBJ2-1, with D perhaps given as TRBD1 or TRBD2 (5 bases each). V was pared by 7 bases and J by 3 bases, with 16 bases between. The germline V gene encodes CDR1 LNHDA and CDR2 SQIVND (reference sequence). CDR3 size: 15 residues. CDR3 DNA sequence: TGTGCCAGTACCCGAGGGGCAGCAAACTACAATGAGCAGTTCTTC. It is translated as CASTRGAANYNEQFF.

This clonotype was recorded a few times. This chain uses TRBV20-1 with TRBJ1-2; D perhaps matches TRBD1 (6 bases). The germline gives CDR1 DFQATT, CDR2 SNEGSKA (reference sequence). The CDR3 has 12 amino acids. Deletions cut 3 bases from V and 10 bases from J, with 15 bases between. The CDR3 is CSASLGGRTYTF. The CDR3 DNA reads TGCAGTGCTAGCTTAGGGGGTCGGACCTACACCTTC.

In this sample, this clonotype turned up many times. The CDR3, as DNA: TGTGCCAGCAGTTCCAAACCGGGGACCCCTGAAAAACTGTTTTTT. Residues: CASSSKPGTPEKLFF. This chain uses TRBV6-5 with TRBJ1-4; tentatively, D is TRBD1 (5 bases). The germline V gene encodes CDR1 MNHEY and CDR2 SVGAGI. The V end lost 4 bases, the J end lost 7 bases, and 16 bases lay between the germline ends. The CDR3 totals 15 residues.

This clonotype was recorded at least ten times. The chain couples TRBV30 to TRBJ1-5; the D gene is possibly TRBD1 (6 bases). This CDR3 contains 14 residues. Germline V gene data show CDR1 as GTSNPN and CDR2 as SVGIG (reference sequence). The V end lost 7 bases, the J end lost 7 bases, and 20 bases lay between the germline ends. The CDR3 DNA is TGTGCCTTCAAGGCGGGGGCTCCAGGGCAGCCCCAGCATTTT. This translates into CAFKAGAPGQPQHF. Full variable domain (remainder filled in from reference TRBV30 and TRBJ1-5): SQTIHQWPATLVQPVGSPLSLECTVEGTSNPNLYWYRQAAGRGLQLLFYSVGIGQISSEVPQNLSASRPQDRQFILSSKKLLLSDSGFYLCAFKAGAPGQPQHFGDGTRLSIL.

This clonotype showed up many times. This chain connects TRBV7-6 to TRBJ2-7; D not resolved. V lost 1 base and J lost 3, with 10 bases in between. The CDR3 sequence is 14 residues long. Germline CDR1 reads SGHVS; CDR2 reads FNYEAQ. This chain's CDR3 is CASSLGARGYEQYF. In nucleotides, the CDR3 is TGTGCCAGCAGCTTAGGGGCTAGAGGCTACGAGCAGTACTTC. The full variable domain, completed using reference TRBV7-6 and TRBJ2-7, is GAGVSQSPRYKVTKRGQDVALRCDPISGHVSLYWYRQALGQGPEFLTYFNYEAQQDKSGLPNDRFSAERPEGSISTLTIQRTEQRDSAMYRCASSLGARGYEQYFGPGTRLTVT.